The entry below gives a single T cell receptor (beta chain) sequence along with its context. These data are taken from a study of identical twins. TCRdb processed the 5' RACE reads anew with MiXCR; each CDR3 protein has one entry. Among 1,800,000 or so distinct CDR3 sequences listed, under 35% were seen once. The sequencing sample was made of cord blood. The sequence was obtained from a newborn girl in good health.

The CDR3 here is CASSRSSAGYDEQFF. The CDR3 nucleotides read TGTGCCAGCAGCCGCAGCAGCGCGGGGTACGATGAGCAGTTCTTC. The rearrangement joins TRBV4-2 to TRBJ2-1; D perhaps matches TRBD2 (6 bases). V was trimmed by 4 bases and J by 8 bases, leaving 18 bases between them. Germline values: CDR1 LGHNA, CDR2 YNFKEQ. The length of the CDR3 is 15 residues.